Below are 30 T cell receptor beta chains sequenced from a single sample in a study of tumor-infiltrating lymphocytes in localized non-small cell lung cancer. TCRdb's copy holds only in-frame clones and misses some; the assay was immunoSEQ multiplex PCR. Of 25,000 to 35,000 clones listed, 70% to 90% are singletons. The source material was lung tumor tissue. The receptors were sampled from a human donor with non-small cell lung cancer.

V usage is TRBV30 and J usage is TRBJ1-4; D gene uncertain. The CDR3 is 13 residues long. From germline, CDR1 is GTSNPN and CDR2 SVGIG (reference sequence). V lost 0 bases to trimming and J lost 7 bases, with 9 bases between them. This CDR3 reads CAWSVQLGEKLFF. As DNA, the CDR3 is TGTGCCTGGAGTGTACAACTAGGTGAAAAACTGTTTTTT. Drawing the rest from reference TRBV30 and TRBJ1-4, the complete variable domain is SQTIHQWPATLVQPVGSPLSLECTVEGTSNPNLYWYRQAAGRGLQLLFYSVGIGQISSEVPQNLSASRPQDRQFILSSKKLLLSDSGFYLCAWSVQLGEKLFFGSGTQLSVL.

For the CDR3, the DNA is TGTGCCAGCAGCGTAGCGGTCTTGGACACTGAAGCTTTCTTT. It yields the protein CASSVAVLDTEAFF. The chain has TRBV9 and TRBJ1-1; the D is unclear. Trimming left V 0 bases short and J 3 bases short, with 9 bases between. The CDR3 consists of 14 residues. Germline CDR1 reads SGDLS; CDR2 reads YYNGEE.

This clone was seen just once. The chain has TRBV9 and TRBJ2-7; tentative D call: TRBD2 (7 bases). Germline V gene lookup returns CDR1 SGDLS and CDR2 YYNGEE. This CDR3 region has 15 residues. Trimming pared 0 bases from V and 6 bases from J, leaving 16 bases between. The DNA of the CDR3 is TGTGCCAGCAGCGTAGATAGGGGGGGCATTGGCGAGCAGTACTTC. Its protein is CASSVDRGGIGEQYF.

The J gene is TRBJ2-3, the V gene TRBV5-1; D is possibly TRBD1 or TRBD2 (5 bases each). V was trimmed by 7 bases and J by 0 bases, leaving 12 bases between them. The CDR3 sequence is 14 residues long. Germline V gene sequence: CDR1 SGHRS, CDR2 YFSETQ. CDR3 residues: CASGPRDSTDTQYF. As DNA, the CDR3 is TGCGCCAGCGGGCCCCGGGACAGCACAGATACGCAGTATTTT.

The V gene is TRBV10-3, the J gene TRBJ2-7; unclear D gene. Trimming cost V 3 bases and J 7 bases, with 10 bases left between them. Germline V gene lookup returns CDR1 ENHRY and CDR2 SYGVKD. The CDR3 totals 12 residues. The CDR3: CAISEKGFEQYF. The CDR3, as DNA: TGTGCCATCAGTGAAAAGGGTTTTGAGCAGTACTTC.

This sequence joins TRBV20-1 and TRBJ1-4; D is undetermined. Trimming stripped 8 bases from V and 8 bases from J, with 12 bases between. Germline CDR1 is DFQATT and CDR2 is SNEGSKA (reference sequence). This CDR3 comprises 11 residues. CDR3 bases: TGCAGTCCCTGGGGTTCGGAAAAACTGTTTTTT. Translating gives CSPWGSEKLFF.

The CDR3 reads CASNSGGIDTQYF. The CDR3 DNA is TGTGCCAGTAATAGCGGGGGGATAGATACGCAGTATTTT. The rearrangement links TRBV19 to TRBJ2-3; 10 nucleotides match TRBD2. The CDR3 loop spans 13 amino acids. V dropped 7 bases and J dropped 5; count of bases not matched to a gene: 3. The germline CDR1 and CDR2 sequences are LNHDA and SQIVND (reference sequence).

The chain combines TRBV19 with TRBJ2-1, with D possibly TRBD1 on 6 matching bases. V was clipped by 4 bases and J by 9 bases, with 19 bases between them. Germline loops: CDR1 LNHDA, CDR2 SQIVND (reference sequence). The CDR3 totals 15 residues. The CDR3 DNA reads TGTGCCAGTAGTACCTCTTCAGGGGCTCCAGGTGAGCAGTTCTTC. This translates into CASSTSSGAPGEQFF.

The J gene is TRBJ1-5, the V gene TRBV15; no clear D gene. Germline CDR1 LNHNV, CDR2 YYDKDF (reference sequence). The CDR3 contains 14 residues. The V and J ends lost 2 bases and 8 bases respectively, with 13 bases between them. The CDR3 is CATSRPGWVEPQHF. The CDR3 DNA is TGTGCCACCAGCAGACCCGGTTGGGTGGAGCCCCAGCATTTT. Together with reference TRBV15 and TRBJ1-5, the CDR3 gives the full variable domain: DAMVIQNPRYQVTQFGKPVTLSCSQTLNHNVMYWYQQKSSQAPKLLFHYYDKDFNNEADTPDNFQSRRPNTSFCFLDIRSPGLGDTAMYLCATSRPGWVEPQHFGDGTRLSIL.

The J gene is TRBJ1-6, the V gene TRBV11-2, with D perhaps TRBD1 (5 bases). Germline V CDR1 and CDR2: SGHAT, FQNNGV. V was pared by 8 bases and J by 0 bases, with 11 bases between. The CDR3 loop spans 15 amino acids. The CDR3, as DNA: TGTGCCAGCGAGGCGGGGGACTCCTATAATTCACCCCTCCACTTT. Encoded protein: CASEAGDSYNSPLHF. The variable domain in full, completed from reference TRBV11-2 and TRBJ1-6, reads EAGVAQSPRYKIIEKRQSVAFWCNPISGHATLYWYQQILGQGPKLLIQFQNNGVVDDSQLPKDRFSAERLKGVDSTLKIQPAKLEDSAVYLCASEAGDSYNSPLHFGNGTRLTVT.

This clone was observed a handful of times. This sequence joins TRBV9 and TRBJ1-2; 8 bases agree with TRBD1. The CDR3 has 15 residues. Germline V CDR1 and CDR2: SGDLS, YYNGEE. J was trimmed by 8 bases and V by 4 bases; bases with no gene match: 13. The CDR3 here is CASSPWGTGRGGYTF. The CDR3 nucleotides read TGTGCCAGCAGCCCCTGGGGGACAGGACGGGGAGGCTACACCTTC.

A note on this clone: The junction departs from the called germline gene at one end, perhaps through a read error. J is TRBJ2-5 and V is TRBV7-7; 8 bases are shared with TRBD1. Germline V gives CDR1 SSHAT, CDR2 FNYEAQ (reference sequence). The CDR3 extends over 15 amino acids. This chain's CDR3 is CASSFSQGARETQYF. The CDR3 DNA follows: TGTGCTAGCAGCTTTTCCCAGGGGGCGCGGGAGACCCAGTACTTC.

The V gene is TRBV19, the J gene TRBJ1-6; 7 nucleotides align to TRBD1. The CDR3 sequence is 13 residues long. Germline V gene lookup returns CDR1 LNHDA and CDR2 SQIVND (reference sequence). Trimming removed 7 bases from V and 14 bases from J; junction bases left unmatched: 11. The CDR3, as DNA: TGTGCCAGTACCCAGGGACAGCTTCGGGCCCTCCACTTT. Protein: CASTQGQLRALHF.

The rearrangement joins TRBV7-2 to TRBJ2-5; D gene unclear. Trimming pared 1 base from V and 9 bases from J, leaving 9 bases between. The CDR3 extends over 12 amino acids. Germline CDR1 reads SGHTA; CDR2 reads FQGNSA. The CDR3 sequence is CASSLVSGAQYF. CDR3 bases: TGTGCCAGCAGCTTAGTAAGTGGGGCCCAGTACTTC.

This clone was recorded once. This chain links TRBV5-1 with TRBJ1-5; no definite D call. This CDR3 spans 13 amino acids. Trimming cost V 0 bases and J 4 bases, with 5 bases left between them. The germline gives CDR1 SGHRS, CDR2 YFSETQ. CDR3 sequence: CASSLDSNQPQHF. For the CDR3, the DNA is TGCGCCAGCAGCTTGGACAGTAATCAGCCCCAGCATTTT.

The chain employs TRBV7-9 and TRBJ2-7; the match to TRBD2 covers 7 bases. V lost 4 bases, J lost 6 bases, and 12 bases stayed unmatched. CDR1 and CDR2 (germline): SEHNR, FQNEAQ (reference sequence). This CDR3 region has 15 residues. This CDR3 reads CASSSPAGPSSEQYF. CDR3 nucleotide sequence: TGTGCCAGCAGCTCCCCAGCGGGACCCTCTAGCGAGCAGTACTTC.

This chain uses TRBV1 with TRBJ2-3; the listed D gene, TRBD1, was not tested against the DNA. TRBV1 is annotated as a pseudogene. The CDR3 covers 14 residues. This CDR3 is CTSSSKDRTDTQYF. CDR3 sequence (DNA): TGCACCAGCAGCTCCAAAGACAGGACGGATACGCAGTATTTT.

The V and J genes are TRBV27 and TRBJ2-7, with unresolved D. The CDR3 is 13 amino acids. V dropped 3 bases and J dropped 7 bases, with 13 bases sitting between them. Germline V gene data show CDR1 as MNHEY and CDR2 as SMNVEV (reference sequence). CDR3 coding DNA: TGTGCCAGCAGTTTGGGCCCAAAACGGGAGCAGTACTTC. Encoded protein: CASSLGPKREQYF.

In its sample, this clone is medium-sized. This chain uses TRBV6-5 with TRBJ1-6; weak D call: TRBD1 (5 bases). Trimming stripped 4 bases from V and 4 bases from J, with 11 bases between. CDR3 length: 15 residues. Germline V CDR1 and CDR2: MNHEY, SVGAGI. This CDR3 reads CASSSGQSYNSPLHF. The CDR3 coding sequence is TGTGCCAGCAGTTCAGGGCAGTCGTATAATTCACCCCTCCACTTT.

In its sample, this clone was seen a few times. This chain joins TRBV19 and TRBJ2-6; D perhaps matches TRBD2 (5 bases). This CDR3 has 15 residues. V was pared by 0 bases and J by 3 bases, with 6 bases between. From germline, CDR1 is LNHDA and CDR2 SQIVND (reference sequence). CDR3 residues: CASSIERVGANVLTF. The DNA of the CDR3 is TGTGCCAGTAGTATAGAGAGGGTTGGGGCCAACGTCCTGACTTTC.

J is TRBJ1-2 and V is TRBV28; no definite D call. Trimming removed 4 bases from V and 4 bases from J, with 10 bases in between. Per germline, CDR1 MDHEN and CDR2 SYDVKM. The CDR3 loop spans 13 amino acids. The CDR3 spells CASSSEAAYGYTF. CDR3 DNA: TGTGCCAGCAGTTCGGAGGCGGCCTATGGCTACACCTTC.

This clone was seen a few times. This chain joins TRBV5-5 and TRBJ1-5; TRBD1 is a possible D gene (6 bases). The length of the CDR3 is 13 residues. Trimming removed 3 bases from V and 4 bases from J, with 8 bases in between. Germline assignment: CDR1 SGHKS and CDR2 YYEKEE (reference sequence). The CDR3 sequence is CASSWTENQPQHF. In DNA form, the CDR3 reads TGTGCCAGCAGCTGGACAGAAAATCAGCCCCAGCATTTT.

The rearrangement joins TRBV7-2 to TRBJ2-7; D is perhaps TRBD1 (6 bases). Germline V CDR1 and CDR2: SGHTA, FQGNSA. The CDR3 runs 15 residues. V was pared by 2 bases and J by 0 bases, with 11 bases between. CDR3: CASSLRTAVSYEQYF. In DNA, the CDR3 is TGTGCCAGCAGCTTAAGGACAGCTGTCTCCTACGAGCAGTACTTC.

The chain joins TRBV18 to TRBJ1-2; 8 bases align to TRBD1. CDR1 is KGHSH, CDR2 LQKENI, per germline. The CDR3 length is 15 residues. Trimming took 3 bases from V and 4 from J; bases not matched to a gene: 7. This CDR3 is CASSPETGVSYGYTF. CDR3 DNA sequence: TGTGCCAGCTCACCGGAGACAGGGGTATCCTATGGCTACACCTTC.

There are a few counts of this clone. CDR3 region: CASSGDPGTSGDTQYF. The CDR3 DNA reads as TGTGCCAGCAGCGGGGACCCCGGGACTAGCGGAGATACGCAGTATTTT. The rearrangement uses TRBV9 and TRBJ2-3; 11 bases line up with TRBD2. The germline CDR1 and CDR2 sequences are SGDLS and YYNGEE. Unmatched junction bases numbered 8, after V lost 3 bases and J lost 5 bases. This CDR3 is 16 amino acids long.

The CDR3 sequence is CASRFRDSLTDTQYF. CDR3 DNA: TGTGCCAGCAGATTCCGGGACAGCCTCACAGATACGCAGTATTTT. The chain employs TRBV6-1 and TRBJ2-3; 7 bases are shared with TRBD1. V shed 6 bases, J shed 2 bases, and the junction held 8 bases outside the gene matches. The CDR3 runs 15 residues. Germline CDR1 is MNHNS and CDR2 is SASEGT.

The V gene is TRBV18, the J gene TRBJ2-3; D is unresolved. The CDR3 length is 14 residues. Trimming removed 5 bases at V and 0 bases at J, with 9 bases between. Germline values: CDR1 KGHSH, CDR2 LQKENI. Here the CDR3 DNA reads TGTGCCAGCTCAAGGGCAACGAGCACAGATACGCAGTATTTT. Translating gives CASSRATSTDTQYF.

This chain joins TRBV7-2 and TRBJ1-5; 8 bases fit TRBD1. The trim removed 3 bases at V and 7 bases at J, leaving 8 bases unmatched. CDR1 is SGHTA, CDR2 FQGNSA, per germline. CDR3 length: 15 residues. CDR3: CASSLDRARGQPQHF. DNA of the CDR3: TGTGCCAGCAGCTTGGACAGGGCCCGTGGGCAGCCCCAGCATTTT.

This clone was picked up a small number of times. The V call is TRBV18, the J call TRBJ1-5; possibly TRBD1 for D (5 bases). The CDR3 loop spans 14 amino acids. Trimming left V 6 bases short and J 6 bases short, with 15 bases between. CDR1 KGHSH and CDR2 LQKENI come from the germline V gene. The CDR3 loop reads CASSTTGQGQPQHF. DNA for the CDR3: TGTGCCAGCTCCACCACCGGGCAGGGTCAGCCCCAGCATTTT. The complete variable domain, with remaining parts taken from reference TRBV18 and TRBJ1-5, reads NAGVMQNPRHLVRRRGQEARLRCSPMKGHSHVYWYRQLPEEGLKFMVYLQKENIIDESGMPKERFSAEFPKEGPSILRIQQVVRGDSAAYFCASSTTGQGQPQHFGDGTRLSIL.

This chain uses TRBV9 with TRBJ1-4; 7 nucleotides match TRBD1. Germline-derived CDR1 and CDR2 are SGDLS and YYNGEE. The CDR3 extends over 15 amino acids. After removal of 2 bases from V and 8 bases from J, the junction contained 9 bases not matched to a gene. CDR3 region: CASSVAGGQREKLFF. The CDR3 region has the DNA TGTGCCAGCAGCGTGGCTGGGGGACAGCGAGAAAAACTGTTTTTT.